The 7 T cell receptor beta chains below all came from one sample that was sequenced in a study of post-analysis software for immune sequencing data. Unique molecular identifiers were present in the TCR beta cDNA libraries. MiXCR, run by TCRdb on the PCR reads, gives a single entry per CDR3 protein. The repertoire consists of about 680,000 distinct CDR3 sequences, with roughly three fifths occurring once and the leading ten covering around 10%. These receptors are not linked to any known antigen. General study points: Patients carried several TRBV segments more frequently than controls did, and TRBV5-6, TRBV5-1 and TRBV20-1 were among them.

The material sequenced was blood. The receptors were sampled from a girl aged 2 to 9 with multiple sclerosis.

This clonotype was observed a few times. The rearrangement links TRBV10-3 to TRBJ2-7; D gene uncertain. Germline V gene sequence: CDR1 ENHRY, CDR2 SYGVKD. This CDR3 comprises 11 residues. The V end was cut by 2 bases, the J end by 4 bases, with 3 bases between. DNA for the CDR3: TGTGCCATCAGTGAGAAATACGAGCAGTACTTC. This encodes CAISEKYEQYF.

This rearrangement joins TRBV28 to TRBJ1-2, with TRBD1 matching over 8 bases. The CDR3 consists of 13 residues. The V gene's germline CDR1 is MDHEN and CDR2 SYDVKM. V lost 4 bases to trimming and J lost 8 bases; unmatched junction nucleotides: 6. The CDR3 loop is CASSYYRGGGYTF. In DNA, the CDR3 is TGTGCCAGCAGTTACTACAGGGGGGGCGGCTACACCTTC.

The chain joins TRBV5-1 to TRBJ2-1; D might be TRBD2 (6 bases). The V end was cut by 0 bases, the J end by 8 bases, with 12 bases between. The CDR3 is 14 residues long. Germline loops: CDR1 SGHRS, CDR2 YFSETQ. The CDR3 coding sequence is TGCGCCAGCAGCTTGGTGGTTAGCGGCCATGAGCAGTTCTTC. It codes for CASSLVVSGHEQFF. The entire variable domain, with the rest obtained from reference TRBV5-1 and TRBJ2-1, is as follows: KAGVTQTPRYLIKTRGQQVTLSCSPISGHRSVSWYQQTPGQGLQFLFEYFSETQRNKGNFPGRFSGRQFSNSRSEMNVSTLELGDSALYLCASSLVVSGHEQFFGPGTRLTVL.

The rearrangement joins TRBV30 to TRBJ2-1; D remains unclear. The CDR3 covers 11 residues. Germline CDR1 and CDR2: GTSNPN and SVGIG (reference sequence). Trimming cost V 1 base and J 11 bases, with 9 bases left between them. CDR3 residues: CAWSGTPQQFF. For the CDR3, the DNA is TGTGCCTGGAGTGGGACGCCCCAGCAGTTCTTC.

The V gene is TRBV14, the J gene TRBJ2-5, with D uncertain. The CDR3 loop spans 17 amino acids. The germline V gene has CDR1 SGHDN and CDR2 FVKESK. V lost 1 base to trimming and J lost 1 base, with 16 bases between them. The CDR3 nucleotides are TGTGCCAGCAGCCAAGGAAGGCCCGGGTCTATCCAAGAGACCCAGTACTTC. Amino acid sequence: CASSQGRPGSIQETQYF.

The chain couples TRBV4-2 to TRBJ2-3; possibly TRBD1 or TRBD2 for D (5 bases each). V gave up 1 base and J gave up 2 bases, with 13 bases separating them. The germline V gene has CDR1 LGHNA and CDR2 YNFKEQ. The CDR3 covers 16 residues. Here the CDR3 DNA reads TGTGCCAGCAGCCAAGTGTGGGCAGGGACCACAGATACGCAGTATTTT. Its translation is CASSQVWAGTTDTQYF.

This clonotype was picked up a small number of times. The rearrangement links TRBV5-6 to TRBJ2-7; 7 nucleotides agree with TRBD1. The tail of the sequence fits TRBJ2-5 better, so the J call may be wrong. The CDR3 length is 15 residues. CDR1 SGHDT and CDR2 YYEEEE come from the germline V gene. This CDR3 reads CASSPRDRPVMTQYF. Here the CDR3 DNA reads TGTGCCAGCAGCCCCCGGGACAGACCCGTTATGACCCAGTACTTC.